Presented here are 6 T cell receptor beta chains from one specimen sequenced in a study of shared clonotypes between healthy human individuals. Profiled with immunoSEQ multiplex PCR; TCRdb holds only in-frame clones, not every one. The data hold roughly 500,000 clones, with approximately 84% observed a single time. The material sequenced was PBMCs. Receptor source: a middle-aged woman in good health. Some clones in this sample may be carry-over from other donors' samples.

In regard to this clone: Since a far larger clone is one base different, this is likely a read error. This specimen includes other DNA sequences encoding the same CDR3. The chain has TRBV5-1 and TRBJ2-7; 8 bases are a match to TRBD1. V was clipped by 8 bases and J by 5 bases; unmatched bases: 12. Germline values: CDR1 SGHRS, CDR2 YFSETQ. The length of the CDR3 is 14 residues. The CDR3 spells CASSLDRDPDEQYF. The CDR3 region has the DNA TGCGCCAGTAGCCTGGACAGGGATCCGGACGAGCAGTACTTC. The full variable domain, completed using reference TRBV5-1 and TRBJ2-7, is KAGVTQTPRYLIKTRGQQVTLSCSPISGHRSVSWYQQTPGQGLQFLFEYFSETQRNKGNFPGRFSGRQFSNSRSEMNVSTLELGDSALYLCASSLDRDPDEQYFGPGTRLTVT.

Ten or more counts support this clone. The same CDR3 can be traced to other DNA sequences in this sample. The V gene is TRBV27, the J gene TRBJ1-1; 7 bases map to TRBD1. This CDR3 is 14 amino acids long. The V and J ends lost 5 bases and 3 bases, in that order; junction bases with no gene match: 6. Germline CDR1 is MNHEY and CDR2 is SMNVEV (reference sequence). The CDR3 spells CASSRTGGYTEAFF. CDR3 bases: TGTGCCAGCAGTAGGACAGGTGGGTACACTGAAGCTTTCTTT.

This chain connects TRBV7-2 to TRBJ2-3, with D unclear. Looked up from germline, CDR1 is SGHTA and CDR2 is FQGNSA. This CDR3 comprises 14 residues. With 3 bases removed from V and 6 bases from J, the gap between germline ends came to 13 bases. In DNA form, the CDR3 reads TGTGCCAGCAGCTTCTCCCGCGGTGGGGATACGCAGTATTTT. The encoded protein is CASSFSRGGDTQYF. The entire variable domain, with the rest obtained from reference TRBV7-2 and TRBJ2-3, is as follows: GAGVSQSPSNKVTEKGKDVELRCDPISGHTALYWYRQSLGQGLEFLIYFQGNSAPDKSGLPSDRFSAERTGGSVSTLTIQRTQQEDSAVYLCASSFSRGGDTQYFGPGTRLTVL.

This rearrangement joins TRBV29-1 to TRBJ1-1, with D tentatively TRBD1 (6 bases). V shed 7 bases and J shed 2 bases, with 11 bases lying between them. The CDR3 sequence is 12 residues long. From germline, CDR1 is SQVTM and CDR2 ANQGSEA. In DNA, the CDR3 is TGCAGCGGGTACAGGGTTAACACTGAAGCTTTCTTT. It codes for CSGYRVNTEAFF.

A word on this clone: With a far larger clone one base away, a read error is the likely cause. The chain is built from TRBV5-1 and TRBJ2-3; TRBD2 might be the D (5 bases). The CDR3 totals 21 residues. Germline V gene lookup returns CDR1 SGHRS and CDR2 YFSETQ. The DNA for the CDR3 is TGCGCCAGCAGCTTGAAAGGGCTAGCTAGGTGGTCCTCCCGCAGCACAGATAAGCAGTATTTT. Amino acids: CASSLKGLARWSSRSTDKQYF.

CDR3 coding DNA: TGCAGCGTTGAGCACTGGGGGGCGGGAGGGCCGAGTGAGCAGTTCTTC. It encodes CSVEHWGAGGPSEQFF. The chain recombines TRBV29-1 with TRBJ2-1; 9 bases agree with TRBD2. CDR1 SQVTM and CDR2 ANQGSEA come from the germline V gene. This CDR3 contains 16 residues. After removal of 3 bases from V and 9 bases from J, the junction contained 15 bases not matched to a gene.